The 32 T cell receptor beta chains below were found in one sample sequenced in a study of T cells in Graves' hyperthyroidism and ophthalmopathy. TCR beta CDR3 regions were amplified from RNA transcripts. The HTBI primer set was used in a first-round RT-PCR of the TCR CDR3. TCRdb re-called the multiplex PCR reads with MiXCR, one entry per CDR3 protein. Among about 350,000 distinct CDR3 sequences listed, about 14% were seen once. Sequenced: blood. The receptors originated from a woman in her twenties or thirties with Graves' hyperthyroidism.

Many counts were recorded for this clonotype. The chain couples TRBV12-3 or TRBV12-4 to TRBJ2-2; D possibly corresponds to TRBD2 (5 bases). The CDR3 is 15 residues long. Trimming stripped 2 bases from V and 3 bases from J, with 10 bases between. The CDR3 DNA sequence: TGTGCCAGCAGTTTACGAGGGAGTCACACCGGGGAGCTGTTTTTT. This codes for CASSLRGSHTGELFF.

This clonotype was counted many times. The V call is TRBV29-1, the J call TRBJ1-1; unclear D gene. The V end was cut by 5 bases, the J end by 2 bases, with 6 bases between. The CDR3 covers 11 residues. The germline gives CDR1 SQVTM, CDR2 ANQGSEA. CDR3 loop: CSVFVNTEAFF. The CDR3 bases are TGCAGCGTTTTTGTAAACACTGAAGCTTTCTTT. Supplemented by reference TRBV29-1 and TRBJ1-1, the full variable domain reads SAVISQKPSRDICQRGTSLTIQCQVDSQVTMMFWYRQQPGQSLTLIATANQGSEATYESGFVIDKFPISRPNLTFSTLTVSNMSPEDSSIYLCSVFVNTEAFFGQGTRLTVV.

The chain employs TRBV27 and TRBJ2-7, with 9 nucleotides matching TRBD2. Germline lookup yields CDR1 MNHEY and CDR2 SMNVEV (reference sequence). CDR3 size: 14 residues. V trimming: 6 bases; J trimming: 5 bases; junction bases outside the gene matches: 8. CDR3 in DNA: TGTGCCAGCAGCCGACTAGCGGCGGTCGACGAGCAGTACTTC. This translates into CASSRLAAVDEQYF.

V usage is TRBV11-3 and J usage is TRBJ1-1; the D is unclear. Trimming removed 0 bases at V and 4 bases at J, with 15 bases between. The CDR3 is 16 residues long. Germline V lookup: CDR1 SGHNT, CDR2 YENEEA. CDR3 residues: CASSLDGDGWVTEAFF. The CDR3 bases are TGTGCCAGCAGCTTAGATGGAGACGGTTGGGTCACTGAAGCTTTCTTT.

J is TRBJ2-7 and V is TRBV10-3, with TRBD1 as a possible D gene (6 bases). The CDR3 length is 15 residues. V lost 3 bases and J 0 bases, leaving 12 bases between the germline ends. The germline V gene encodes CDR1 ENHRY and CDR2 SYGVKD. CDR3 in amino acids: CAISDKTGTSYEQYF. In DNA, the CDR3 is TGTGCCATCAGTGATAAGACAGGAACCTCCTACGAGCAGTACTTC.

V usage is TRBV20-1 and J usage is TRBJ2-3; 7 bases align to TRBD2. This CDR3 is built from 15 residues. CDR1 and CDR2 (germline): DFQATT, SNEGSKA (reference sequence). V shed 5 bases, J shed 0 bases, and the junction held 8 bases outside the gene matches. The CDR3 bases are TGCAGTGCTCATAAGACTAGCCGGAGCACAGATACGCAGTATTTT. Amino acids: CSAHKTSRSTDTQYF.

CDR3: CASSDPKRTQYF. The CDR3 DNA sequence: TGTGCCAGCAGCGACCCCAAGAGGACCCAGTACTTC. The chain links TRBV6-1 to TRBJ2-5; D remains unclear. Germline V gives CDR1 MNHNS, CDR2 SASEGT. The CDR3 length is 12 residues. V lost 6 bases and J lost 7, with 12 bases in between.

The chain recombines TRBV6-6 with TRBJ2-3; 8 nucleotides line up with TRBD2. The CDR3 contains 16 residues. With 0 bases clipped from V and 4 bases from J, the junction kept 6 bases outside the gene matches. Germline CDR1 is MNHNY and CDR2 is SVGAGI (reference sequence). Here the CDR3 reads CASSYSPGGAADTQYF. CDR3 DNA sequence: TGTGCCAGCAGTTACTCGCCGGGAGGGGCCGCAGATACGCAGTATTTT.

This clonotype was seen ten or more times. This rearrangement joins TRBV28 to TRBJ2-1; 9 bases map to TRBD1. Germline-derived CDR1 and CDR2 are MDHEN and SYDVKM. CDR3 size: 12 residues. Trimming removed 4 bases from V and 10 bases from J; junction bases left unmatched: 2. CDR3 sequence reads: CASSSGQGEQFF. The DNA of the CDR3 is TGTGCCAGCAGTTCGGGACAGGGCGAGCAGTTCTTC.

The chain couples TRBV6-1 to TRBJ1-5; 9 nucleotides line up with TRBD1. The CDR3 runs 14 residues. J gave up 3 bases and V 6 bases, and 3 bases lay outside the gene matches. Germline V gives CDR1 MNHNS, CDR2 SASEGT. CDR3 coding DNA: TGTGCCAGCAGGGGGACAGGGTTCAATCAGCCCCAGCATTTT. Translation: CASRGTGFNQPQHF.

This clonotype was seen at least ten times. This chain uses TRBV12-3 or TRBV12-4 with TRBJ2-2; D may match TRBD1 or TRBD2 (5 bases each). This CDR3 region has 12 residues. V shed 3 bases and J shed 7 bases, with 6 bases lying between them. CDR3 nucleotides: TGTGCCAGCAGTTTTGGGGGCGGGGAGCTGTTTTTT. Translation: CASSFGGGELFF.

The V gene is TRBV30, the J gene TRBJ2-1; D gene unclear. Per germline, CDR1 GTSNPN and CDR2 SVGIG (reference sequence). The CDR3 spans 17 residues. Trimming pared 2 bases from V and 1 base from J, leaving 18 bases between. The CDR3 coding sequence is TGTGCCTGGAGTTCCCAACGTATGCGGAAGTCCTACAATGAGCAGTTCTTC. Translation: CAWSSQRMRKSYNEQFF.

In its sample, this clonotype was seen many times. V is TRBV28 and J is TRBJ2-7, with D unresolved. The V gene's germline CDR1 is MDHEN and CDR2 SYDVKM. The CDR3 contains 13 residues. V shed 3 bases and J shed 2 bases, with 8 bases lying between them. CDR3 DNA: TGTGCCAGCAGTTTGCCCCTAGCCTACGAGCAGTACTTC. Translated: CASSLPLAYEQYF.

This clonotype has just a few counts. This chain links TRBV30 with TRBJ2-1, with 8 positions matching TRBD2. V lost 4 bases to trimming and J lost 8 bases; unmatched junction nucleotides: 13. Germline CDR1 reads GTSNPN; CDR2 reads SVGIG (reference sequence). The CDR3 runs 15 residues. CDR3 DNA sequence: TGTGCCTGGACCGACAGCGGGAGCTTGAAGTATGAGCAGTTCTTC. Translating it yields CAWTDSGSLKYEQFF.

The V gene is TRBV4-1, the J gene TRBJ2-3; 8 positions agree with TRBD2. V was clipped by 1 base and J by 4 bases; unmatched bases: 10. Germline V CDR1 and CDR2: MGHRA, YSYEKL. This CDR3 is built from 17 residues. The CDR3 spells CASSQVIERELPDTQYF. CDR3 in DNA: TGCGCCAGCAGCCAAGTAATTGAGCGGGAGCTGCCAGATACGCAGTATTTT.

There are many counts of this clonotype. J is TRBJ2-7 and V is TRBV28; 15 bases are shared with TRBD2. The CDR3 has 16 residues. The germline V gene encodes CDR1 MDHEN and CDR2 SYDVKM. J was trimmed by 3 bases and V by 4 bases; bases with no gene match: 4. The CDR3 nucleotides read TGTGCCAGCAGTTGGGGACTAGCGGGAGGAGGCTACGAGCAGTACTTC. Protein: CASSWGLAGGGYEQYF. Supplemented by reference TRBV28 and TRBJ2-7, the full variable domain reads DVKVTQSSRYLVKRTGEKVFLECVQDMDHENMFWYRQDPGLGLRLIYFSYDVKMKEKGDIPEGYSVSREKKERFSLILESASTNQTSMYLCASSWGLAGGGYEQYFGPGTRLTVT.

The CDR3 nucleotides read TGTGCCAGCAGTTACCCGACAGAATACGAGCAGTACTTC. Its protein is CASSYPTEYEQYF. The rearrangement links TRBV6-2 or TRBV6-3 to TRBJ2-7; maybe TRBD1 (5 bases). Germline V CDR1 and CDR2: MNHEY, SVGEGT. Deletions cut 2 bases from V and 4 bases from J, with 9 bases between. The CDR3 runs 13 residues.

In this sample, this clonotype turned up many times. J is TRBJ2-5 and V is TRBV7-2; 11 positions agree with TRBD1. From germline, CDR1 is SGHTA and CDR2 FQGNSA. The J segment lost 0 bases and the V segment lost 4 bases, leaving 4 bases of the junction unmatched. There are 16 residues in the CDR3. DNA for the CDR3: TGTGCCAGCAGCTCGGGGGACAGGGGGTACCAAGAGACCCAGTACTTC. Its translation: CASSSGDRGYQETQYF.

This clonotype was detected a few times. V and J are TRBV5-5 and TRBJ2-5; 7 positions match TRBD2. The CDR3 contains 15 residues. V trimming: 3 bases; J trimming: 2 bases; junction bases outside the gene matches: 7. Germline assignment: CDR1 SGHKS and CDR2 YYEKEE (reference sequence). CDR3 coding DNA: TGTGCCAGCAGCTACGGACTAGACCCTCAAGAGACCCAGTACTTC. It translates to CASSYGLDPQETQYF. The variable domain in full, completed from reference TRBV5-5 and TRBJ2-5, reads DAGVTQSPTHLIKTRGQQVTLRCSPISGHKSVSWYQQVLGQGPQFIFQYYEKEERGRGNFPDRFSARQFPNYSSELNVNALLLGDSALYLCASSYGLDPQETQYFGPGTRLLVL.

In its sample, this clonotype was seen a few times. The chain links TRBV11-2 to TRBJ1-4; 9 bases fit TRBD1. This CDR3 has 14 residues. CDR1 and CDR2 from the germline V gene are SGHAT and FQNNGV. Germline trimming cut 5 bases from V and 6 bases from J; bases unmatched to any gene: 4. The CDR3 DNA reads TGTGCCAGCAGCCGGGGACAGGGAGATGAAAAACTGTTTTTT. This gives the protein CASSRGQGDEKLFF.

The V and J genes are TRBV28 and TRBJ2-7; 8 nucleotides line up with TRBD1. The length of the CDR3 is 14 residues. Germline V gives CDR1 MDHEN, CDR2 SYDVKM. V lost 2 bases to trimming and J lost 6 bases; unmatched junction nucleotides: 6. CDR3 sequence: CASSLQGAVAEQYF. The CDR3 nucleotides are TGTGCCAGCAGTTTACAGGGGGCGGTGGCCGAGCAGTACTTC.

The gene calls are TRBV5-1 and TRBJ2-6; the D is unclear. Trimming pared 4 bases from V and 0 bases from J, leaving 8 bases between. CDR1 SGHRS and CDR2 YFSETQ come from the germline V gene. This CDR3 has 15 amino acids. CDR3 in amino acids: CASSTDVSGANVLTF. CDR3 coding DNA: TGCGCCAGCAGCACGGATGTCTCTGGGGCCAACGTCCTGACTTTC.

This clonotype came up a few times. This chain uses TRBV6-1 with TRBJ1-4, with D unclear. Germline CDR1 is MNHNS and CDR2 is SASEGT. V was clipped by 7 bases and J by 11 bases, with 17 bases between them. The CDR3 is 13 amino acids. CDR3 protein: CASIQRTEEKLFF. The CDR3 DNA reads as TGTGCCAGCATCCAGAGGACGGAGGAGAAACTGTTTTTT.

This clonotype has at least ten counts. The CDR3 DNA is TGTGCCAGCCACCAGCGACCCTACAATGAGCAGTTCTTC. Translating it yields CASHQRPYNEQFF. V gene TRBV2 combines with J gene TRBJ2-1; no clear D gene. The CDR3 totals 13 residues. The germline CDR1 and CDR2 sequences are SNHLY and FYNNEI. V was cut by 8 bases and J by 2 bases, with 10 bases left in between.

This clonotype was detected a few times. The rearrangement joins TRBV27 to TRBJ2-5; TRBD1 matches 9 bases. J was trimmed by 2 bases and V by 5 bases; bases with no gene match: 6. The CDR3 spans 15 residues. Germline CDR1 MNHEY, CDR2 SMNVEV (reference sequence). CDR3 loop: CASSRRQGGQETQYF. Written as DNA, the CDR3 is TGTGCCAGCAGTCGGCGACAGGGGGGTCAAGAGACCCAGTACTTC.

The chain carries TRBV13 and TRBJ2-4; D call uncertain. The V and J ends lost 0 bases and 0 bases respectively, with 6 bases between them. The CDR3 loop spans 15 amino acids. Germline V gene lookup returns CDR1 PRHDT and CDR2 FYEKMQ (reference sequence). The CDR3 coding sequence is TGTGCCAGCAGCTTAGGTCGGATAGCCAAAAACATTCAGTACTTC. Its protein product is CASSLGRIAKNIQYF.

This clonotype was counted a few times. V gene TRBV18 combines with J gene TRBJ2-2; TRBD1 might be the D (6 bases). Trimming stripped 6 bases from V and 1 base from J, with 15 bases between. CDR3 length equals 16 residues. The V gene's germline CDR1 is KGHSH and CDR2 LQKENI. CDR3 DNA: TGTGCCAGCTCCCCTTACCGGGGACAGAACACCGGGGAGCTGTTTTTT. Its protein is CASSPYRGQNTGELFF.

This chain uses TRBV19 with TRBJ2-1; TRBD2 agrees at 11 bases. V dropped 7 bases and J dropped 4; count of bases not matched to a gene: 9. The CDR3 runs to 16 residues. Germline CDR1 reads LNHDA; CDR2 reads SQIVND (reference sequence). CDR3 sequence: CASKRLASGGYNEQFF. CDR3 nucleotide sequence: TGTGCCAGTAAGAGGCTCGCTAGCGGGGGGTACAATGAGCAGTTCTTC.

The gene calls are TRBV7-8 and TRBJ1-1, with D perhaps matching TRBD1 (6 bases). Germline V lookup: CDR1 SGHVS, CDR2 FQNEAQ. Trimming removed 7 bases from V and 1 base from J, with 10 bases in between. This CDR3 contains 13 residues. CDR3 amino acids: CASNQGQNTEAFF. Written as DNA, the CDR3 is TGTGCCAGCAACCAGGGACAGAACACTGAAGCTTTCTTT.

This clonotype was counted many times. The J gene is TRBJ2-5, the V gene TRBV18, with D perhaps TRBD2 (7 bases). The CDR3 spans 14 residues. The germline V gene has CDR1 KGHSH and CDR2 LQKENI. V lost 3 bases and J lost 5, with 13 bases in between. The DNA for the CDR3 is TGTGCCAGCTCACCTGGGGGGGCCGGCGAGACCCAGTACTTC. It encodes CASSPGGAGETQYF.

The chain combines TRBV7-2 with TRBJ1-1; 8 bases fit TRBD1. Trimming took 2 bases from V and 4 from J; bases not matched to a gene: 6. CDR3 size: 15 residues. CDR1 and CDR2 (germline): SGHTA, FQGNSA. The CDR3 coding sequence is TGTGCCAGCAGCTTACTGGACAGGGCTAGCACTGAAGCTTTCTTT. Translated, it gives CASSLLDRASTEAFF.

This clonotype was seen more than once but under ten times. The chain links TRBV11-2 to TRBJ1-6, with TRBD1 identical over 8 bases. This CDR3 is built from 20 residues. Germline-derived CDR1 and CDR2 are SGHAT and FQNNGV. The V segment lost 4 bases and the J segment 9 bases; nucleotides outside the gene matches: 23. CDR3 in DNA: TGTGCCAGCAGCTCCCTCCGAGGAGGACAGGGCCCCCGCCGGGGTTCACCCCTCCACTTT. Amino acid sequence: CASSSLRGGQGPRRGSPLHF.